The next 32 T cell receptor beta chains were all read from a single sample in a study of T-cell reconstitution after alpha-beta-depleted transplantation in children. A library of TCRbeta sequences, prepared with unique molecular identifiers, was generated. MiXCR, applied by TCRdb to the PCR reads, yields one record per CDR3 protein. The table lists nearly 550,000 distinct CDR3 sequences, around 18% of them singletons, with 3% to 4% in the top ten. The sample was PBMCs from the stem cell graft donor, taken from the stem cell graft. The receptors come from a human donor who donated a stem cell graft to a child with acute lymphoblastic leukemia.

This clonotype appeared a few times. The genes are TRBV11-2 and TRBJ2-7; D gene unclear. The germline gives CDR1 SGHAT, CDR2 FQNNGV. V lost 5 bases to trimming and J lost 3 bases, with 14 bases between them. The CDR3 totals 14 residues. CDR3 protein: CASSRLERHYEQYF. CDR3 nucleotides: TGTGCCAGCAGCAGGTTAGAGCGACACTACGAGCAGTACTTC. The full variable domain, completed using reference TRBV11-2 and TRBJ2-7, is EAGVAQSPRYKIIEKRQSVAFWCNPISGHATLYWYQQILGQGPKLLIQFQNNGVVDDSQLPKDRFSAERLKGVDSTLKIQPAKLEDSAVYLCASSRLERHYEQYFGPGTRLTVT.

This clonotype was detected a few times. The J gene is TRBJ1-2, the V gene TRBV3-1, with TRBD1 matching over 8 bases. Losses at the gene ends were 5 bases for V and 4 bases for J; bases not matched to a gene: 15. This CDR3 contains 17 residues. Germline lookup yields CDR1 LGHDT and CDR2 YNNKEL (reference sequence). In DNA, the CDR3 is TGTGCCAGCAGCATTCAGCCCGGGACAGGCTCCACCTATGGCTACACCTTC. Its translation: CASSIQPGTGSTYGYTF.

This clonotype was detected only once. The V and J genes are TRBV4-1 and TRBJ1-6, with D tentatively TRBD1 (5 bases). This CDR3 region has 18 residues. Germline CDR1 and CDR2: MGHRA and YSYEKL. Trimming took off 0 bases at V and 3 bases at J, with 15 bases between the two ends. The chain's CDR3 is CASSQDTGRGIYNSPLHF. The CDR3 DNA is TGCGCCAGCAGCCAAGATACCGGGCGGGGGATCTATAATTCACCCCTCCACTTT.

J is TRBJ2-7 and V is TRBV9, with D possibly TRBD1 on 5 matching bases. Trimming took off 0 bases at V and 0 bases at J, with 13 bases between the two ends. This CDR3 comprises 16 residues. Germline V gene data show CDR1 as SGDLS and CDR2 as YYNGEE. This CDR3 is CASSVEQVPSSYEQYF. The CDR3 nucleotides read TGTGCCAGCAGCGTAGAACAGGTTCCGAGCTCCTACGAGCAGTACTTC.

This clonotype was counted only a few times. This rearrangement joins TRBV29-1 to TRBJ2-7; D possibly uses TRBD1 or TRBD2 (7 bases each). The CDR3 loop spans 15 amino acids. Germline CDR1 reads SQVTM; CDR2 reads ANQGSEA. V was cut by 6 bases and J by 6 bases, with 24 bases left in between. The CDR3 protein is CSVRGGETGSGEQYF. The CDR3 DNA reads as TGCAGCGTGAGGGGGGGGGAGACAGGGTCAGGCGAGCAGTACTTC.

This clonotype was detected only a few times. The chain is built from TRBV21-1 and TRBJ2-3; TRBD2 is the table's D call and was not checked against the DNA. TRBV21-1 is deemed a pseudogene. The CDR3 has 17 residues. The CDR3 DNA is TGTGCCAGCAGCAAGTCGGCTAGCGGGAGGTGCACAGATACGCAGTATTTT. Protein sequence: CASSKSASGRCTDTQYF.

The chain employs TRBV6-6 and TRBJ2-1; D uncertain. The ends were cut back, 0 bases at V and 10 bases at J, with 7 bases in the middle. Germline V gene data show CDR1 as MNHNY and CDR2 as SVGAGI (reference sequence). This CDR3 is 12 amino acids long. The CDR3 region has the DNA TGTGCCAGCAGTTACTCGTTTCCAGAGCAGTTCTTC. Encoded protein: CASSYSFPEQFF.

This clonotype has a handful of counts. The V and J genes are TRBV7-9 and TRBJ2-3; D is undetermined. Trimming took 5 bases from V and 5 from J, leaving 14 bases between them. Germline CDR1 reads SEHNR; CDR2 reads FQNEAQ (reference sequence). The CDR3 consists of 14 residues. CDR3 residues: CASSALWDEDTQYF. DNA of the CDR3: TGTGCCAGCAGCGCGCTTTGGGATGAAGATACGCAGTATTTT.

In its sample, this clonotype was seen a few times. The V call is TRBV5-1, the J call TRBJ2-3; 7 nucleotides line up with TRBD2. The CDR3 runs 16 residues. After removal of 0 bases from V and 1 base from J, the junction contained 5 bases not matched to a gene. Germline CDR1 and CDR2: SGHRS and YFSETQ. CDR3 nucleotide sequence: TGCGCCAGCAGCTTGGATGAGACTAGCCGCACAGATACGCAGTATTTT. This codes for CASSLDETSRTDTQYF.

The sample holds a few counts of this clonotype. J is TRBJ2-7 and V is TRBV5-5; D gene uncertain. CDR1 is SGHKS, CDR2 YYEKEE, per germline (reference sequence). Trimming shortened V by 0 bases and J by 2 bases, and 6 bases separated the two germline ends. CDR3 length: 13 amino acids. The CDR3 here is CASSLGSPYEQYF. The CDR3 DNA reads TGTGCCAGCAGCTTGGGCAGTCCCTACGAGCAGTACTTC.

This sequence joins TRBV13 and TRBJ1-3, with D possibly matching TRBD1 (6 bases). CDR1 PRHDT and CDR2 FYEKMQ come from the germline V gene (reference sequence). The CDR3 is made up of 18 amino acids. V lost 5 bases to trimming and J lost 2 bases, with 22 bases between them. The CDR3 DNA sequence: TGTGCCAGCAGCCCTGGACGAAACCCAGGGGTCGCTGGAAACACCATATATTTT. As protein: CASSPGRNPGVAGNTIYF.

This chain links TRBV7-8 with TRBJ2-1; D is possibly TRBD1 or TRBD2 (5 bases each). Between the trimmed V and J ends, which lost 6 bases and 2 bases, there was a span of 14 bases. The V gene's germline CDR1 is SGHVS and CDR2 FQNEAQ. The CDR3 covers 15 residues. CDR3 region: CASRPGTRTYNEQFF. The CDR3 DNA follows: TGTGCCAGCAGACCCGGGACGAGAACCTACAATGAGCAGTTCTTC.

The V gene is TRBV18, the J gene TRBJ1-4; no reliable D call. The germline CDR1 and CDR2 sequences are KGHSH and LQKENI. Trimming pared 0 bases from V and 4 bases from J, leaving 6 bases between. This CDR3 contains 14 residues. CDR3 sequence reads: CASSPPPVNEKLFF. In nucleotides, the CDR3 is TGTGCCAGCTCACCACCTCCAGTTAATGAAAAACTGTTTTTT.

This chain's CDR3 is CSASDGLIPPAFF. The CDR3 DNA reads TGCAGTGCTAGCGATGGACTGATCCCCCCAGCTTTCTTT. V usage is TRBV20-1 and J usage is TRBJ1-1; D uncertain. Trimming shortened V by 3 bases and J by 10 bases, and 18 bases separated the two germline ends. This CDR3 has 13 residues. CDR1 and CDR2 from the germline V gene are DFQATT and SNEGSKA (reference sequence).

This clonotype was counted a few times. The V gene is TRBV20-1, the J gene TRBJ2-7, with 9 bases fitting TRBD2. CDR3 length: 14 residues. Trimming cost V 6 bases and J 1 base; bases outside gene matches: 7. Germline CDR1 reads DFQATT; CDR2 reads SNEGSKA (reference sequence). CDR3 amino acids: CSAQLAGISYEQYF. In DNA, the CDR3 is TGCAGTGCCCAACTAGCGGGCATTTCCTACGAGCAGTACTTC.

The rearrangement uses TRBV10-3 and TRBJ1-1, with 12 bases aligning to TRBD1. Germline CDR1 ENHRY, CDR2 SYGVKD. The V gene end was trimmed by 6 bases and the J gene end by 7 bases; junction bases not matched to a gene: 6. CDR3 size: 14 residues. In nucleotides, the CDR3 is TGTGCCATCAGGCTGGGACAGGGGGCGAGTGAAGCTTTCTTT. Translating it yields CAIRLGQGASEAFF.

This sequence joins TRBV19 and TRBJ1-1; a possible D gene is TRBD1 (5 bases). The germline V gene encodes CDR1 LNHDA and CDR2 SQIVND (reference sequence). The length of the CDR3 is 12 residues. The germline V and J ends were trimmed by 4 bases and 6 bases, with 9 bases remaining between them. The DNA of the CDR3 is TGTGCCAGTAGTAGCAGGGAGGCTGAAGCTTTCTTT. Protein sequence: CASSSREAEAFF.

The table lists this clonotype with a few counts. The V and J genes are TRBV9 and TRBJ2-1; D may be TRBD2 (6 bases). Germline CDR1 reads SGDLS; CDR2 reads YYNGEE. V lost 7 bases to trimming and J lost 5 bases, with 10 bases between them. This CDR3 is 12 amino acids long. Here the CDR3 DNA reads TGTGCCAGCTCCGTAGCGGACAATGAGCAGTTCTTC. This gives the protein CASSVADNEQFF.

The V call is TRBV5-6, the J call TRBJ2-2; no clear D. The CDR3 covers 14 residues. The germline V and J ends were trimmed by 0 bases and 7 bases, with 10 bases remaining between them. Germline loops: CDR1 SGHDT, CDR2 YYEEEE. The CDR3 DNA reads as TGTGCCAGCAGCTTGGGGCACGTCTGCGGGGAGCTGTTTTTT. Protein sequence: CASSLGHVCGELFF.

This clonotype was seen a few times. The chain joins TRBV15 to TRBJ1-5, with D hard to call. This CDR3 is 14 amino acids long. V lost 3 bases and J 4 bases, leaving 10 bases between the germline ends. Germline assignment: CDR1 LNHNV and CDR2 YYDKDF (reference sequence). The CDR3 here is CATSSHDRNQPQHF. The CDR3 region has the DNA TGTGCCACCAGCAGCCACGACCGGAATCAGCCCCAGCATTTT. The full variable domain, in which reference TRBV15 and TRBJ1-5 provide the parts outside the CDR3, is DAMVIQNPRYQVTQFGKPVTLSCSQTLNHNVMYWYQQKSSQAPKLLFHYYDKDFNNEADTPDNFQSRRPNTSFCFLDIRSPGLGDTAMYLCATSSHDRNQPQHFGDGTRLSIL.

This clonotype was seen more than once but under ten times. V is TRBV9 and J is TRBJ2-1, with 9 bases matching TRBD2. This CDR3 comprises 17 residues. Per germline, CDR1 SGDLS and CDR2 YYNGEE. Trimming cost V 0 bases and J 1 base; bases outside gene matches: 5. CDR3 region: CASSVDPLAGSYNEQFF. The CDR3 bases are TGTGCCAGCAGCGTAGATCCTCTAGCGGGGTCCTACAATGAGCAGTTCTTC.

This clonotype came up once. Sequence at one end of the junction differs from germline and may be a read error. The chain couples TRBV5-1 to TRBJ2-3, with 8 bases lining up with TRBD2. CDR3 length equals 14 residues. The germline gives CDR1 SGHRS, CDR2 YFSETQ. The CDR3 DNA sequence: TGCACCAGCAGCGATAGCGGGAACACAGATACGCAGTATTTT. Protein sequence: CTSSDSGNTDTQYF.

This clonotype occurred a few times. The V call is TRBV30, the J call TRBJ1-2, with D perhaps matching TRBD1 (5 bases). Deletions cut 1 base from V and 0 bases from J, with 9 bases between. The CDR3 sequence is 14 residues long. Germline CDR1 GTSNPN, CDR2 SVGIG (reference sequence). The CDR3 coding sequence is TGTGCCTGGAGTGCCCAGGGACCTAACTATGGCTACACCTTC. It yields the protein CAWSAQGPNYGYTF.

This clonotype was observed a single time. The chain recombines TRBV11-1 with TRBJ2-3; 10 positions agree with TRBD1. V trimming: 1 base; J trimming: 1 base; junction bases outside the gene matches: 17. Germline V CDR1 and CDR2: SGHAT, FQDESV (reference sequence). The CDR3 extends over 21 amino acids. CDR3 in amino acids: CASSLVYKGQGIGLRTDTQYF. CDR3 sequence (DNA): TGTGCCAGCAGCTTAGTATATAAGGGACAGGGGATTGGACTACGCACAGATACGCAGTATTTT.

This clonotype was seen more than once but under ten times. The chain has TRBV9 and TRBJ2-5; D gene unclear. The CDR3 runs 13 residues. Germline lookup yields CDR1 SGDLS and CDR2 YYNGEE. V lost 0 bases and J lost 2, with 5 bases in between. The CDR3 region is CASSVDRQETQYF. CDR3 nucleotides: TGTGCCAGCAGCGTAGACAGACAAGAGACCCAGTACTTC.

V is TRBV5-1 and J is TRBJ2-7; 10 bases align to TRBD2. The germline CDR1 and CDR2 sequences are SGHRS and YFSETQ. V trimming: 0 bases; J trimming: 3 bases; junction bases outside the gene matches: 6. CDR3 length: 16 amino acids. The CDR3 DNA is TGCGCCAGCAGCTTGGCTCTAGCGGGAGCGGGCTACGAGCAGTACTTC. Translated: CASSLALAGAGYEQYF.

This chain joins TRBV29-1 and TRBJ2-1; unclear D gene. Looked up from germline, CDR1 is SQVTM and CDR2 is ANQGSEA. Trimming removed 5 bases from V and 6 bases from J, with 8 bases in between. The CDR3 is 11 amino acids. CDR3 bases: TGCAGCGTTCGAACGGTCAATGAGCAGTTCTTC. It translates to CSVRTVNEQFF.

This rearrangement joins TRBV11-2 to TRBJ2-6; 8 bases are shared with TRBD2. Germline CDR1 is SGHAT and CDR2 is FQNNGV. V was clipped by 4 bases and J by 3 bases; unmatched bases: 17. CDR3 length: 20 amino acids. The CDR3 spells CASSSIGDRAGESGANVLTF. Here the CDR3 DNA reads TGTGCCAGCAGCTCGATAGGGGATCGAGCGGGAGAGAGTGGGGCCAACGTCCTGACTTTC.

There are a few counts of this clonotype. The V call is TRBV4-1, the J call TRBJ2-3; TRBD1 might be the D (5 bases). V was clipped by 4 bases and J by 2 bases, with 19 bases between them. The CDR3 extends over 17 amino acids. Germline-derived CDR1 and CDR2 are MGHRA and YSYEKL. CDR3 nucleotide sequence: TGCGCCAGCAGCCCTCGACAGCCCGATTATTTCACAGATACGCAGTATTTT. Its protein product is CASSPRQPDYFTDTQYF.

This chain links TRBV20-1 with TRBJ2-1; 10 bases are shared with TRBD2. CDR3 length equals 13 residues. Per the germline V gene, CDR1 is DFQATT and CDR2 is SNEGSKA (reference sequence). Unmatched junction bases numbered 3, after V lost 4 bases and J lost 6 bases. The DNA of the CDR3 is TGCAGTGCTACCAGCGGGAGGGCCAATGAGCAGTTCTTC. Translating it yields CSATSGRANEQFF.

J is TRBJ1-2 and V is TRBV5-1; the D is unclear. This CDR3 spans 13 amino acids. The germline V gene encodes CDR1 SGHRS and CDR2 YFSETQ. Trimming took 4 bases from V and 5 from J, leaving 12 bases between them. The CDR3 sequence: CASSLEPGYGYTF. The CDR3 nucleotides are TGCGCCAGCAGCCTGGAACCGGGATATGGCTACACCTTC.

This chain joins TRBV7-9 and TRBJ1-2; maybe TRBD1 (6 bases). Trimming stripped 5 bases from V and 3 bases from J, with 16 bases between. CDR1 SEHNR and CDR2 FQNEAQ come from the germline V gene (reference sequence). The CDR3 spans 15 residues. CDR3 amino acids: CASSPARTEYYGYTF. The DNA of the CDR3 is TGTGCCAGCAGCCCCGCCCGGACAGAATACTATGGCTACACCTTC.